This T cell receptor beta chain is drawn from a study of cytomegalovirus exposure and HLA in healthy donors (dated by TCRdb to about 2017). For the study in its entirety: In an earlier analysis of approximately 640 of the donors, approximately 260 Gb of sequence data and about 110 million unique TCR beta sequences from roughly 200 million T cells were reported. All discovery cohort repertoires had been generated using a single sequencing platform. A later genetic analysis took genome-wide SNP genotypes for about 65% of the roughly 670 donors and used that subset as a discovery cohort. Alongside the repertoire data, information on donor age, sex, ethnicity and CMV serostatus was compiled. Roughly 300 gigabases of sequencing data and 70 million to 100 million unique TCR sequences made up an early release that covered some 640 HLA-typed donors. In addition to the first cohort of several hundred subjects, a separate validation cohort of about 120 different subjects was used. The study aimed to test whether signatures of past pathogen exposure could be identified by cataloging public T cell receptors. Rather than using new phenotypic data, the later analysis identified candidate immune exposures from TCR beta sequences and from how often those sequences occurred across donors. In a later analysis, previously published TCR beta repertoires from about 640 donors were re-analyzed and high-resolution HLA genotyping was added so that TCR occurrence patterns could be studied. Roughly five DR-DQ haplotypes were treated as single units for association and clustering because of strong linkage in the cohort. The number of typed donors differed by locus: about 620-640 for A, B, C, DRB1 and DQB1; some 500 for DQA1; approximately 610 for DPA1; and around 450 for DPB1. The study combined high-throughput TCR immunosequencing, statistical association of individual TCRs with disease status, and machine learning to predict cytomegalovirus infection status. Class I and class II HLA loci were covered by the typing at four-digit resolution. Of the 350 to 450 genotyped donors, approximately 80% fell in the genetic ancestry cluster associated with self-reported Caucasian donors. In an earlier analysis of 587 of the donors, high-throughput TCR beta sequencing was used to judge whether each TCR beta V gene segment behaved as functional or pseudogenic. The study profiled the T cell repertoires of around 700 subjects by immunosequencing and related them to cytomegalovirus serostatus. Among some 400 genotyped donors of the cohort, an average of approximately 200,000 unique TCR beta nucleotide sequences was sequenced per donor, of which about 20% were non-productive.

Concerning this clone: Which antigen it targets is not known. Base-call qualities are not available, and no considerably larger clone is one nucleotide away.

Results and caveats for the whole study, not just this receptor: The authors suggested that the approach could potentially be generalized to other disease states and immunological phenotypes. In a later analysis, most CMV-associated TCR beta chains were found to appear HLA-restricted, with HLA associations seemingly driven largely by CMV exposure. In vitro tests confirmed that a few of the cytomegalovirus-associated TCR beta chains recognize cytomegalovirus antigens. Because HLA typing was unavailable for some donors at each locus, only the typed subset was used in association tests. The sequencing pipeline was judged likely to have produced a cluster of highly shared sequence variants as a technical artifact. Strong co-occurrence of HLA alleles, especially DR and DQ, made assigning TCR associations to individual alleles difficult. Across donors, most TCR sequences were observed very rarely, whereas some public TCRs were present in many individuals. Immune exposure information for the cohort was limited to CMV serostatus. Several of the top co-occurrence clusters appeared to be linked to parvovirus B19, influenza, CMV and Epstein-Barr virus, according to a later analysis. Compared with the approximately 700-donor mean, donors in an Asian-associated ancestry cluster had fewer N-insertions in productive TCRs, according to a later genetic analysis. Linkage disequilibrium might explain the correlated functional status among segregating V segments, but an unknown experimental factor could not be excluded. According to a later analysis, TCR association rates differed among HLA loci, with DRB1 alleles showing the most associated TCRs and HLA-C alleles showing the fewest. An earlier analysis of around 540 of the donors showed that most TCR beta V segments appeared in productive rearrangements either about 87% or about 30% of the time, which broadly matched IMGT annotations. A total of 164 TCR beta chains were listed by the study as associated with cytomegalovirus. In this cohort, only TCR beta chains were sequenced, and detectable features were limited by the absence of alpha or paired-chain data. Presence/absence analyses assumed roughly uniform sequencing depth across donors, an assumption that may not hold. In a later genetic analysis, a missense DCLRE1C variant was associated with V-gene and J-gene trimming of TCR beta chains, and the association was replicated in an independent cohort. At a false discovery rate of 0.05, a later analysis linked some 17,000 TCR beta sequences to specific HLA alleles. A further reported finding was that TCR beta sequences accurately predicted the HLA-A and HLA-B alleles for most subjects in the first cohort. Because the 87-base-pair reads could not distinguish some IMGT-functional V segments, including TRBV6-2 and TRBV6-3, those segments were excluded. A later analysis found that HLA-associated TCR beta chains were more clonally expanded and had lower generation probabilities than equally common non-associated chains. Because counts were too low, around 17 rarely observed V segments, including chromosome 9 orphons, were left out of the earlier analysis of roughly 600 of the donors. Cytomegalovirus status was reported to be diagnosed by the classifier with high specificity and sensitivity in both the original and validation cohorts.

The cohort was made up of 666 healthy bone marrow donors. At the time of sampling, every cohort member was nominally healthy, though immune exposures that went unrecorded were likely present. The donor tested CMV seronegative and was one of the 352 seronegative cohort members. A peripheral blood sample was collected from each donor, and TCR beta sequencing was performed on peripheral blood mononuclear cells. Genomic DNA extraction from the blood cell samples was performed with the Qiagen DNeasy Blood Extraction Kit. Library preparation used the immunoSEQ multiplex PCR assay. For the multiplex PCR, a mixture combining 60 forward primers for TCR Vbeta segments and 13 reverse primers for TCR Jbeta segments was used. The CDR3 region of rearranged TCR beta genes was amplified from genomic DNA with a multiplex PCR assay. Amplified TCR beta libraries were sequenced as 87-base-pair reads on the Illumina HiSeq System. Processing in the source paper ran as follows. In a later analysis, tens of millions of unique TCR beta chains were counted across the approximately 670 repertoires, and roughly 11 million of these chains were shared by at least two donors. To remove PCR and sequencing errors, raw reads were error-corrected and collapsed into unique sequences using a nearest-neighbor algorithm that merged closely related sequences. V, D and J gene segments were assigned by aligning CDR3 sequences to IMGT reference sequences. For a sequence to be retained, a match of at least six nucleotides to both a V gene segment and a J gene segment was required. Rearrangements were classified as productive when the CDR3 lacked stop codons and remained in frame with V and J, and all other rearrangements were classified as non-productive. Following IMGT convention, CDR3 was defined as the stretch from the second conserved V-encoded cysteine up to the conserved J-encoded phenylalanine. In an earlier analysis of approximately 500 of the donors, sequences lacking an unambiguous match to a single V gene segment were excluded. An earlier analysis of approximately 590 of the donors classified V segments as functional when productive rearrangements were above 56.7% and as segregating when the standard deviation between donors was above 5%. A statistical classification framework was built for diagnosing cytomegalovirus status from the catalog of TCR beta chain sequences. In a later analysis, V and J genes were assigned by comparing TCR nucleotide sequences against IMGT/GENE-DB human TR gene sequences. The TCRdist pipeline was used in a later analysis to assign CDR3 sequences and most-parsimonious VDJ recombination scenarios. A later analysis defined each TCR beta chain by its CDR3 amino acid sequence plus V-gene family, and excluded reads lacking a unique V-gene family. In a later analysis, 450 to 600 highly shared, low-generation-probability nucleotide sequences were removed to address suspected cross-contamination and a sequencing artifact. In a later analysis, a clonal expansion index was calculated for each public chain from normalized within-repertoire ranks of inferred template counts. In a later analysis, generation probabilities were computed with a VDJ recombination model fitted to out-of-frame rearrangements, and the resulting probabilities were checked against IGoR. A later analysis scored TCR-TCR, TCR-HLA and TCR-CMV co-occurrence with hypergeometric tests, applying a repertoire-size bias correction to TCR pairs. False discovery rates were estimated in a later analysis by permuting HLA or CMV assignments 20 times. A later analysis grouped co-occurring TCRs with DBSCAN, adding TCRdist sequence similarity when clustering within HLA-allele-positive subsets. Co-occurrence clustering excluded repertoires with fewer than 30,000 or more than 120,000 public chains, plus five with anomalous nucleotide sharing. TCRdb re-hosts the immuneACCESS table, in-frame sequences only. Its copies lack some clones; in the studies checked, an unresolved V gene accounts for under half of them, and the cause for the rest is not known. V, J and clone size are taken as reported in that table, and D and trimming were inferred from the DNA itself. The sample includes 160,000 or so clones, with over 75% observed a single time. In total, the top ten clones hold more than 1.1% of the sample.

According to the germline V gene, CDR1 reads SGHRS and CDR2 reads YFSETQ. V is cut by 0 bases and J by 5 bases, and the space between the germline ends is 12 bases. The CDR3 spans 15 residues, from the cysteine through the phenylalanine. Just the 45-base CDR3 DNA is kept, in frame starting at base 1. This clonotype was obtained from a woman aged 25 to 39 in good health and CMV-seronegative. The V gene is TRBV5-1 and the J gene is TRBJ1-5, with a weak D call of TRBD1 (5 bases match). The sequenced sample consisted of PBMCs. The nucleotides read TGCGCCAGCAGCTTGGTTGGTGGGGCTGATCAGCCCCAGCATTTT. Its protein reads: CASSLVGGADQPQHF.